This TCR beta chain emerged from a study of a mutant IDH1 vaccine in newly diagnosed glioma. In the study overall: Former treatment meant radiotherapy, temozolomide, or both; the majority had gotten both. The study's findings and limits: Vaccine-induced responses were seen in around 93% of patients, spanning several MHC alleles.

Specified time point: week 11, during vaccination. In the vaccine, a single dose held 300 ug of the mutant IDH1 20-mer peptide, along with topical imiquimod. Astrocytomas that were new, WHO grade 3 or 4, IDH1-mutant and ATRX-lost were present in the donors. Sequencing used immunoSEQ multiplex PCR; TCRdb keeps in-frame clones, though not all of them. The sample contains about 130,000 clones, 80% of which appear only once. With regard to this clone: Its antigen remains unidentified.

V dropped 8 bases and J dropped 1 base, with 9 bases sitting between them. The germline V gene encodes CDR1 MNHNY and CDR2 SVGAGI (reference sequence). This CDR3 is 13 amino acids long. The sequencing used PBMCs, collected from a glioma patient whose treatment included an IDH1 peptide vaccine. This chain connects TRBV6-6 to TRBJ1-3; no clear D gene. The source is a man in his forties with glioma. In nucleotides, the CDR3 is TGTGCCAGCTTCGTGGGGTCTGGAAACACCATATATTTT. This translates into CASFVGSGNTIYF.